The clone carrying this TCR beta chain was counted many times. Its antigen is unknown. Graves' hyperthyroidism showing no ophthalmopathy progression within 18 months was considered stable. The hyperthyroidism was newly diagnosed and had lasted under 2 months; the patients were aged 18 to 65. Diagnoses were made from clinical symptoms, serum measures (thyroxine and TRAb), thyroid ultrasound and orbital computed tomography. This entry is derived from a study of T cells in Graves' hyperthyroidism and ophthalmopathy. Study-wide results and limits: Blood also carried most thyroid clonotypes expanded above 0.001.

TCR beta CDR3 regions were amplified from RNA. HTBI primers were the set used in a first-round RT-PCR of the TCR CDR3. Each CDR3 protein is one row after TCRdb ran MiXCR on the multiplex PCR reads. The sample consists of a few hundred thousand distinct CDR3 sequences, 15% to 19% of them appearing once. The TCR was taken from a woman between 18 and 29 years old with Graves' hyperthyroidism. Sequencing was carried out using blood.

CDR3 protein: CASSTDRGGLEQYF. The CDR3 coding sequence is TGTGCCAGCAGCACGGACAGAGGAGGGCTCGAGCAGTACTTC. J is TRBJ2-7 and V is TRBV7-9, with D possibly being TRBD1 or TRBD2 (6 bases each). CDR1 is SEHNR and CDR2 is FQNEAQ in the germline V gene (reference sequence). V was trimmed by 5 bases and J by 6 bases, leaving 17 bases between them. The CDR3 is 14 amino acids. Drawing the rest from reference TRBV7-9 and TRBJ2-7, the complete variable domain is DTGVSQNPRHKITKRGQNVTFRCDPISEHNRLYWYRQTLGQGPEFLTYFQNEAQLEKSRLLSDRFSAERPKGSFSTLEIQRTEQGDSAMYLCASSTDRGGLEQYFGPGTRLTVT.